This record concerns one T cell receptor beta chain sequence. This sample stems from a study of control samples from healthy donors and cancer patients. Here immunoSEQ multiplex PCR was the method, and the copy in TCRdb shows in-frame clones only, minus some. Here the sample spans 15,000 to 18,000 clones, 87% being singletons. CDR1 and CDR2 from the germline V gene are SQVTM and ANQGSEA. V was trimmed by 5 bases and J by 7 bases, leaving 9 bases between them. The CDR3 is 11 amino acids. This clonotype originated in a woman aged 70 to 79 with colorectal cancer. The sequencing input was PBMCs. The J gene is TRBJ2-1, the V gene TRBV29-1; D is undetermined. The CDR3 coding sequence is TGCAGCGTTCCCTCCCGGAATGAGCAGTTCTTC. This translates into CSVPSRNEQFF.